These 18 T cell receptor beta chains originate from one sample sequenced in a study of read filtering for tumor transcriptome and immune sequencing. This library used roughly 0.4 ug RNA and molecular barcoded adaptors spanning alpha/delta and beta/gamma chains. TCRdb ran MiXCR on the reads and lists one entry per CDR3 protein. The table lists 62,000 or so distinct CDR3 sequences, 20% to 25% of them singletons. The sample consisted of a population of CD138-negative cells sorted from bone marrow. These receptors all come from a donor at least 40 years old with multiple myeloma.

This clonotype was observed a handful of times. This chain joins TRBV9 and TRBJ2-5; the D gene is possibly TRBD1 (6 bases). This CDR3 has 14 amino acids. V gave up 1 base and J gave up 2 bases, with 9 bases separating them. Germline CDR1 SGDLS, CDR2 YYNGEE. The CDR3 nucleotides are TGTGCCAGCAGCGTATTCCAGGGGCAAGAGACCCAGTACTTC. It is translated as CASSVFQGQETQYF.

This clonotype has ten or more counts. V usage is TRBV29-1 and J usage is TRBJ2-1; perhaps TRBD1 as D (5 bases). V lost 7 bases and J 7 bases, leaving 17 bases between the germline ends. This CDR3 has 13 amino acids. The germline CDR1 and CDR2 sequences are SQVTM and ANQGSEA. CDR3 DNA: TGCAGCGCCGTACCAGGGTTGAGAAATGAGCAGTTCTTC. This sequence encodes CSAVPGLRNEQFF.

This clonotype was seen many times. The chain joins TRBV5-6 to TRBJ2-1; D perhaps matches TRBD1 (6 bases). The germline V gene has CDR1 SGHDT and CDR2 YYEEEE. The CDR3 contains 15 residues. Deletions cut 4 bases from V and 8 bases from J, with 19 bases between. CDR3 region: CASSLRAGAFDEQFF. For the CDR3, the DNA is TGTGCCAGCAGCCTCCGGGCAGGGGCATTCGATGAGCAGTTCTTC.

This clonotype has a count of ten or more. The chain couples TRBV7-9 to TRBJ1-1, with D tentatively TRBD1 (5 bases). Germline values: CDR1 SEHNR, CDR2 FQNEAQ (reference sequence). Trimming removed 6 bases from V and 1 base from J, with 9 bases in between. CDR3 size: 13 residues. DNA of the CDR3: TGTGCCAGCAGGCGTACAGGGAACACTGAAGCTTTCTTT. This encodes CASRRTGNTEAFF.

In its sample, this clonotype is medium-sized (0.01 to 0.1%). This sequence joins TRBV29-1 and TRBJ1-2, with 7 bases matching TRBD1. The CDR3 covers 16 residues. Germline V CDR1 and CDR2: SQVTM, ANQGSEA. V lost 2 bases to trimming and J lost 4 bases; unmatched junction nucleotides: 13. The CDR3: CSVEKEDRDSVYGYTF. DNA of the CDR3: TGCAGCGTTGAAAAGGAAGACCGGGACAGCGTCTATGGCTACACCTTC.

Only a few counts were recorded for this clonotype. The chain couples TRBV30 to TRBJ1-5; D perhaps matches TRBD1 (5 bases). The length of the CDR3 is 15 residues. CDR1 GTSNPN and CDR2 SVGIG come from the germline V gene (reference sequence). With 7 bases removed from V and 0 bases from J, the gap between germline ends came to 16 bases. The CDR3 is CAFSVGASSNQPQHF. CDR3 nucleotides: TGTGCCTTCTCCGTCGGGGCGAGTAGCAATCAGCCCCAGCATTTT.

The rearrangement joins TRBV29-1 to TRBJ2-7; no firm D call. Trimming took 4 bases from V and 6 from J, leaving 16 bases between them. CDR3 length equals 13 residues. Per germline, CDR1 SQVTM and CDR2 ANQGSEA. CDR3 sequence reads: CSVVGSGAAEQYF. The CDR3 DNA follows: TGCAGCGTTGTAGGGTCAGGAGCAGCCGAGCAGTACTTC.

As for this clonotype: Given a much more abundant clone one base away, this may be a read error. Here the CDR3 reads CVSITGTGVSYEQYF. CDR3 in DNA: TGTGTCAGCATTACCGGGACAGGGGTATCCTACGAGCAGTACTTC. V usage is TRBV2 and J usage is TRBJ2-7; 10 nucleotides agree with TRBD1. Germline V lookup: CDR1 SNHLY, CDR2 FYNNEI. The CDR3 consists of 15 residues.

As regards this clonotype: A much larger clone is a single base away; this may be a read error. The genes are TRBV6-5 and TRBJ2-2, with D hard to call. The CDR3 covers 15 residues. The V gene's germline CDR1 is MNHEY and CDR2 SVGAGI. CDR3 sequence: CASSYDDRSTGQLFF. The DNA of the CDR3 is TGTGCCAGCAGTTACGACGATAGGTCCACCGGGCAGCTGTTTTTT.

This clonotype was picked up many times. This rearrangement joins TRBV18 to TRBJ1-2; D remains ambiguous. This CDR3 spans 15 amino acids. CDR1 and CDR2 from the germline V gene are KGHSH and LQKENI. V was clipped by 6 bases and J by 4 bases, with 18 bases between them. CDR3 protein: CASSDPNRVGYGYTF. The CDR3 bases are TGTGCCAGCTCGGACCCCAACCGGGTTGGCTATGGCTACACCTTC. Looking up the rest from reference TRBV18 and TRBJ1-2 gives the full variable domain: NAGVMQNPRHLVRRRGQEARLRCSPMKGHSHVYWYRQLPEEGLKFMVYLQKENIIDESGMPKERFSAEFPKEGPSILRIQQVVRGDSAAYFCASSDPNRVGYGYTFGSGTRLTVV.

In the case of this clonotype: Since a much larger clone is just one base distant, this may be a read error. This chain uses TRBV4-2 with TRBJ2-5; D remains unclear. Trimming left V 0 bases short and J 5 bases short, with 7 bases between. Germline V gene sequence: CDR1 LGHNA, CDR2 YNFKEQ. The CDR3 is 13 amino acids. The CDR3 region is CASSQDATETQYF. CDR3 DNA sequence: TGTGCCAGCAGCCAAGACGCTACGGAGACCCAGTACTTC.

In this sample, this clonotype turned up many times. V usage is TRBV28 and J usage is TRBJ2-5; no firm D call. Germline CDR1 is MDHEN and CDR2 is SYDVKM. CDR3 length equals 13 residues. V was pared by 6 bases and J by 4 bases, with 12 bases between. CDR3 sequence: CASSPLAGETQYF. The CDR3 bases are TGTGCCAGCAGCCCGCTGGCTGGAGAGACCCAGTACTTC. Combining the CDR3 with reference TRBV28 and TRBJ2-5 gives the whole variable domain DVKVTQSSRYLVKRTGEKVFLECVQDMDHENMFWYRQDPGLGLRLIYFSYDVKMKEKGDIPEGYSVSREKKERFSLILESASTNQTSMYLCASSPLAGETQYFGPGTRLLVL.

This clonotype appeared many times. The gene calls are TRBV5-1 and TRBJ2-1; 12 nucleotides match TRBD2. Germline-derived CDR1 and CDR2 are SGHRS and YFSETQ. Trimming took 1 base from V and 4 from J; bases not matched to a gene: 9. The CDR3 consists of 18 residues. The CDR3 is CASSLLGGTSGLYNEQFF. As DNA, the CDR3 is TGCGCCAGCAGCTTGTTAGGGGGGACTAGCGGGCTGTACAATGAGCAGTTCTTC.

A word on this clonotype: A clone one base away is much larger, so this may be a read error. The chain uses TRBV25-1 and TRBJ2-5; the D is unclear. Germline CDR1 reads MGHDK; CDR2 reads SYGVNS. The CDR3 contains 11 residues. CDR3 region: CVSSGQETQYF. CDR3 nucleotide sequence: TGTGTCAGCAGTGGCCAAGAGACCCAGTACTTC.

As for this clonotype: With a much larger clone just one base away, this may be a read error. The CDR3 ends on some other residue instead of the conserved phenylalanine or tryptophan, so this is likely a read error. This chain connects TRBV9 to TRBJ2-3; D gene unclear. The V and J ends lost 4 bases and 6 bases respectively, with 15 bases between them. The CDR3 is 14 residues long. In germline, CDR1 is SGDLS, CDR2 YYNGEE. CDR3 DNA sequence: TGTGCCAGCAGCCCAGTCCGAGGTTGGGATACGCAGTATTCT. It translates to CASSPVRGWDTQYS.

On this clonotype itself: This may be a read error: a much more frequent sequence differs by one nucleotide. The chain is built from TRBV5-1 and TRBJ2-3; 11 bases are a match to TRBD2. V was clipped by 0 bases and J by 7 bases; unmatched bases: 7. Germline assignment: CDR1 SGHRS and CDR2 YFSETQ. This CDR3 is built from 16 residues. CDR3 amino acids: CASSLDSGGAVNTQYF. CDR3 coding DNA: TGCGCCAGCAGCTTGGATAGCGGGGGGGCTGTTAATACGCAGTATTTT. Together with reference TRBV5-1 and TRBJ2-3, the CDR3 gives the full variable domain: KAGVTQTPRYLIKTRGQQVTLSCSPISGHRSVSWYQQTPGQGLQFLFEYFSETQRNKGNFPGRFSGRQFSNSRSEMNVSTLELGDSALYLCASSLDSGGAVNTQYFGPGTRLTVL.

This clonotype was detected ten times or more. The CDR3 DNA sequence: TGCAGCGTTGAAGATGCAGGGGCAACTAATGAAAAACTGTTTTTT. Its translation: CSVEDAGATNEKLFF. The rearrangement joins TRBV29-1 to TRBJ1-4; weak D call: TRBD1 (6 bases). V lost 0 bases and J 0 bases, leaving 8 bases between the germline ends. CDR3 length: 15 residues. CDR1 and CDR2 from the germline V gene are SQVTM and ANQGSEA.

This clonotype came up many times. V and J are TRBV5-4 and TRBJ1-6; D gene unclear. V dropped 0 bases and J dropped 8 bases, with 9 bases sitting between them. The CDR3 has 14 amino acids. CDR1 is SGHNT, CDR2 YYREEE, per germline (reference sequence). CDR3 bases: TGTGCCAGCAGCTTGGCGGGGAGGGATTCACCCCTCCACTTT. Translation: CASSLAGRDSPLHF.